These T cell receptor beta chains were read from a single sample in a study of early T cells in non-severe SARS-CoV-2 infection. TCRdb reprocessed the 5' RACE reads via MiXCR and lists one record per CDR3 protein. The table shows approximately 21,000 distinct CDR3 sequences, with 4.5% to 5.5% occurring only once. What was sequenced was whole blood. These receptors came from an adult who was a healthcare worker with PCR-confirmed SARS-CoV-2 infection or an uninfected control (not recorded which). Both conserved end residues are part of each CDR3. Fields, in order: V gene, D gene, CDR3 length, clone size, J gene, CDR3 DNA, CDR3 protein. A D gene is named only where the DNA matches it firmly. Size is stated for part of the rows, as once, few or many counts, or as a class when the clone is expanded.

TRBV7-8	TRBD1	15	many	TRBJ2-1	TGTGCCAGCAGCACGCCGGGACAGGGTTTCAATGAGCAGTTCTTC	CASSTPGQGFNEQFF
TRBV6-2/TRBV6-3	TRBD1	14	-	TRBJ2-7	TGTGCCAGCAGGCGAACAGGACAGGGTTACGAGCAGTACTTC	CASRRTGQGYEQYF
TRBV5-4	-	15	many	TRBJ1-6	TGTGCCAGCAGCTTGGGGGGGTCAGATAATTCACCCCTCCACTTT	CASSLGGSDNSPLHF
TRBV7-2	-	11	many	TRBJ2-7	TGTGCCAGCAGCTTCGCCTACGAGCAGTACTTC	CASSFAYEQYF
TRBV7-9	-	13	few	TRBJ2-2	TGTGCCAGCAGCGAGTCGAACACCGGGGAGCTGTTTTTT	CASSESNTGELFF
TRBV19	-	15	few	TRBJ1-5	TGTGCCAGTAGTATAGGCTCGGTGAAGGTTCAGCCCCAGCATTTT	CASSIGSVKVQPQHF
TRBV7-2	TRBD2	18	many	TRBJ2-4	TGTGCCAGCAGCCCCCTAGCCCTAGCGGGAGGGGACAAAAACATTCAGTACTTC	CASSPLALAGGDKNIQYF
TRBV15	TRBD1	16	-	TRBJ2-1	TGTGCCACCACACTCGACAGGGGCCGCCGCACCAATGAGCAGTTCTTC	CATTLDRGRRTNEQFF
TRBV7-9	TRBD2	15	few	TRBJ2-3	TGTGCCAGCAGCTTAATGATAGCGGGAGGACATACGCAGTATTTT	CASSLMIAGGHTQYF
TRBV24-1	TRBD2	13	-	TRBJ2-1	TGTGCCACCAGTGTAAGCGGGATCAATGAGCAGTTCTTC	CATSVSGINEQFF
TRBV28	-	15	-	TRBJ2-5	TGTGCCAGCAGTTTAAGGGGACCTGGCCAAGAGACCCAGTACTTC	CASSLRGPGQETQYF
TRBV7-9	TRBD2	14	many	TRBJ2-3	TGTGCCAGCAGCTTAGAGGCGGGAGCAGATACGCAGTATTTT	CASSLEAGADTQYF
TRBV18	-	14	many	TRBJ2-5	TGTGCCAGCTCACCAGGACAGAAGCAAGAGACCCAGTACTTC	CASSPGQKQETQYF
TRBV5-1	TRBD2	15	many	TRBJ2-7	TGCGCCAGCAGCTTGCCTAGCGGGAGGAACCACGAGCAGTACTTC	CASSLPSGRNHEQYF
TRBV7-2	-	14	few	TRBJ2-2	TGTGCCAGCAGCTTAGCCTCGGCTTCTGGGGAGCTGTTTTTT	CASSLASASGELFF
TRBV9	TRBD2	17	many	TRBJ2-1	TGTGCCAGCAGCGTCGGTCTTTGGCTAGCGGGAGCGGATGAGCAGTTCTTC	CASSVGLWLAGADEQFF
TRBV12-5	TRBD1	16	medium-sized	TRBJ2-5	TGTGCTAGTGGTTTGGAAGGACAGGCGGAGCAAGAGACCCAGTACTTC	CASGLEGQAEQETQYF
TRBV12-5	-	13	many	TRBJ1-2	TGTGCTAGTGGTTTGTTCGCTAACTATGGCTACACCTTC	CASGLFANYGYTF
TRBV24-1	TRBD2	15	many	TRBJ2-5	TGTGCCACCGCAACTAGCGGGACGTTCCAAGAGACCCAGTACTTC	CATATSGTFQETQYF
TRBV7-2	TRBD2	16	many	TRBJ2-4	TGTGCCAGCAGCTTATTGGGCGGGAGTGCCAAAAACATTCAGTACTTC	CASSLLGGSAKNIQYF
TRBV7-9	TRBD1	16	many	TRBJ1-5	TGTGCCAGCAGCCTGGGGGGGACAGATAGCAATCAGCCCCAGCATTTT	CASSLGGTDSNQPQHF
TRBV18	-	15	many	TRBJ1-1	TGTGCCAGCTCAGAAGCTTGGGGGCGGAACACTGAAGCTTTCTTT	CASSEAWGRNTEAFF
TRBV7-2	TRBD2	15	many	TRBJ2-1	TGTGCCAGCAGCTCCTCTAGCGGGATCTTGAATGAGCAGTTCTTC	CASSSSSGILNEQFF
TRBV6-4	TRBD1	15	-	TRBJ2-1	TGTGCCAGCAGTGAACCGGGACAGGGAAAGGGTGAGCAGTTCTTC	CASSEPGQGKGEQFF